What follows are 29 T cell receptor beta chains derived from one specimen sequenced in a study of identifying expanded T cells in peripheral blood. Method: immunoSEQ multiplex PCR; TCRdb's copy keeps in-frame clones and lacks some. The table lists about 58,000 clones, over 85% of them singletons. Material for sequencing was blood. Every receptor here comes from a person aged 18 to 75 in good health.

The chain joins TRBV5-4 to TRBJ2-7, with D perhaps matching TRBD2 (7 bases). The CDR3 is 15 residues long. The germline gives CDR1 SGHNT, CDR2 YYREEE (reference sequence). Deletions cut 0 bases from V and 7 bases from J, with 17 bases between. Here the CDR3 reads CASSLVGGAFIEQYF. The CDR3 DNA sequence: TGTGCCAGCAGCTTGGTTGGGGGGGCCTTTATAGAGCAGTACTTC.

The J gene is TRBJ2-1, the V gene TRBV2; 10 positions match TRBD2. The CDR3 is made up of 14 amino acids. Germline V CDR1 and CDR2: SNHLY, FYNNEI. The junction had 7 bases not matched to a gene; V was cut back by 5 bases and J by 9 bases. The CDR3 sequence: CASSYLAGEGEQFF. The CDR3 DNA follows: TGTGCCAGCAGTTACCTAGCGGGAGAAGGTGAGCAGTTCTTC.

The chain carries TRBV5-5 and TRBJ1-2; D uncertain. Germline CDR1 SGHKS, CDR2 YYEKEE (reference sequence). Trimming shortened V by 7 bases and J by 0 bases, and 10 bases separated the two germline ends. CDR3 length equals 13 residues. The CDR3 here is CASGELTNYGYTF. For the CDR3, the DNA is TGTGCCAGCGGAGAACTGACTAACTATGGCTACACCTTC.

The chain employs TRBV9 and TRBJ1-2; D possibly corresponds to TRBD1 (5 bases). Germline-derived CDR1 and CDR2 are SGDLS and YYNGEE. V was cut by 4 bases and J by 4 bases, with 14 bases left in between. The CDR3 runs to 14 residues. The CDR3 loop is CASSRLDGAYGYTF. The CDR3 nucleotides are TGTGCCAGCAGCCGTCTGGACGGGGCCTATGGCTACACCTTC.

The chain is built from TRBV29-1 and TRBJ2-5, with 7 positions matching TRBD1. Germline V gives CDR1 SQVTM, CDR2 ANQGSEA. Losses at the gene ends were 4 bases for V and 6 bases for J; bases not matched to a gene: 5. The CDR3 spans 12 residues. The CDR3 spells CSVGQGVKTQYF. The CDR3 nucleotides read TGCAGCGTTGGACAGGGCGTGAAGACCCAGTACTTC.

The chain combines TRBV10-1 with TRBJ1-1, with D possibly being TRBD1 (5 bases). Germline values: CDR1 WNHNN, CDR2 SYGVQD (reference sequence). The germline V and J ends were trimmed by 3 bases and 4 bases, with 12 bases remaining between them. The length of the CDR3 is 14 residues. CDR3 bases: TGCGCCAGCAGTGATGGGGGGGTCGGCACTGAAGCTTTCTTT. It yields the protein CASSDGGVGTEAFF.

The J gene is TRBJ1-4, the V gene TRBV6-6; the D gene is possibly TRBD1 (6 bases). The CDR3 has 14 amino acids. Trimming removed 1 base at V and 14 bases at J, with 17 bases between. CDR1 is MNHNY and CDR2 is SVGAGI in the germline V gene (reference sequence). The DNA for the CDR3 is TGTGCCAGCAGTTACTGGGGGGGGCAGTACCCCCTGTTTTTT. Translated: CASSYWGGQYPLFF.

The gene calls are TRBV25-1 and TRBJ2-6, with 9 bases fitting TRBD1. With 7 bases clipped from V and 1 base from J, the junction kept 8 bases outside the gene matches. This CDR3 is 17 amino acids long. Germline lookup yields CDR1 MGHDK and CDR2 SYGVNS. CDR3 bases: TGTGCCAGCACCAGGACAGGGGTTGGGTCTGGGGCCAACGTCCTGACTTTC. This gives the protein CASTRTGVGSGANVLTF. The full variable domain, rest sourced from reference TRBV25-1 and TRBJ2-6, is EADIYQTPRYLVIGTGKKITLECSQTMGHDKMYWYQQDPGMELHLIHYSYGVNSTEKGDLSSESTVSRIRTEHFPLTLESARPSHTSQYLCASTRTGVGSGANVLTFGAGSRLTVL.

The V gene is TRBV7-2, the J gene TRBJ1-1, with 7 bases that match TRBD1. With V trimmed by 11 bases and J by 4 bases, 10 bases remained unmatched. Germline V gives CDR1 SGHTA, CDR2 FQGNSA. The CDR3 runs 13 residues. CDR3 loop: CAETRGDITEAFF. For the CDR3, the DNA is TGTGCCGAAACCAGGGGGGATATCACTGAAGCTTTCTTT.

The chain recombines TRBV5-4 with TRBJ2-2; D unresolved. CDR3 length: 14 residues. V gave up 0 bases and J gave up 5 bases, with 8 bases separating them. CDR1 and CDR2 (germline): SGHNT, YYREEE (reference sequence). Here the CDR3 reads CASSLASETGELFF. CDR3 nucleotide sequence: TGTGCCAGCAGCTTGGCAAGTGAAACCGGGGAGCTGTTTTTT.

The V call is TRBV9, the J call TRBJ2-1; TRBD1 aligns across 7 bases. V trimming: 0 bases; J trimming: 2 bases; junction bases outside the gene matches: 2. In germline, CDR1 is SGDLS, CDR2 YYNGEE. CDR3 size: 15 residues. The CDR3 is CASSVAQGAYNEQFF. DNA of the CDR3: TGTGCCAGCAGCGTAGCCCAGGGGGCCTACAATGAGCAGTTCTTC.

The chain is built from TRBV18 and TRBJ1-6, with 7 positions matching TRBD1. The CDR3 runs 14 residues. J was trimmed by 5 bases and V by 2 bases; bases with no gene match: 0. From germline, CDR1 is KGHSH and CDR2 LQKENI. The CDR3 DNA follows: TGTGCCAGCTCACCAGACAGGGATAATTCACCCCTCCACTTT. Translation: CASSPDRDNSPLHF.

The CDR3 here is CASSHSGTGDEKLFF. CDR3 nucleotides: TGTGCCAGCAGCCACTCCGGGACAGGGGATGAAAAACTGTTTTTT. V and J are TRBV11-2 and TRBJ1-4; 10 bases are shared with TRBD1. There are 15 residues in the CDR3. Germline V gives CDR1 SGHAT, CDR2 FQNNGV. The ends lost 5 bases at V and 6 bases at J; junction bases unmatched: 6.

The chain employs TRBV28 and TRBJ1-2, with D unclear. The length of the CDR3 is 12 residues. Germline values: CDR1 MDHEN, CDR2 SYDVKM. V lost 2 bases and J 6 bases, leaving 7 bases between the germline ends. CDR3 region: CASSLVEDGYTF. CDR3 bases: TGTGCCAGCAGTTTAGTGGAGGATGGCTACACCTTC.

This clone has a single count. V is TRBV23-1 and J is TRBJ1-6, with D tentatively TRBD1 (5 bases). TRBV23-1 counts as an open reading frame of uncertain function. V lost 6 bases and J 0 bases, leaving 15 bases between the germline ends. The CDR3 sequence is 17 residues long. The CDR3, as DNA: TGCGCCAGCAGCCTAGACAGCACGAGCTCCTATAATTCACCCCTCCACTTT. Protein: CASSLDSTSSYNSPLHF.

The chain employs TRBV4-3 and TRBJ2-7, with 8 nucleotides matching TRBD2. With V trimmed by 1 base and J by 2 bases, 13 bases remained unmatched. Germline values: CDR1 LGHNA, CDR2 YSLEER. This CDR3 spans 18 amino acids. The CDR3 bases are TGCGCCAGCAGCCAAGTCTACCCACGGGAGCGGGGGACCTACGAGCAGTACTTC. Translated, it gives CASSQVYPRERGTYEQYF.

J is TRBJ2-7 and V is TRBV4-3; the D gene is possibly TRBD2 (5 bases). Trimming took 4 bases from V and 6 from J, leaving 16 bases between them. CDR1 and CDR2 (germline): LGHNA, YSLEER. The CDR3 is 14 amino acids. CDR3 coding DNA: TGCGCCAGCAGCCCCGTCTTGTGGGAGTCCGAGCAGTACTTC. This encodes CASSPVLWESEQYF.

The gene calls are TRBV21-1 and TRBJ2-5; the table assigns TRBD1, which was not confirmed against the DNA. TRBV21-1 is shown as a pseudogene. The CDR3 contains 16 residues. The DNA of the CDR3 is TGTGCCAGCAGCGGCCGACAGGGGGCGGATCAAGAGACCCAGTACTTC. Translated: CASSGRQGADQETQYF.

This chain joins TRBV4-3 and TRBJ2-1; 10 bases agree with TRBD2. The trim removed 2 bases at V and 6 bases at J, leaving 4 bases unmatched. The CDR3 is 15 amino acids. Germline assignment: CDR1 LGHNA and CDR2 YSLEER. For the CDR3, the DNA is TGCGCCAGCAGCCAAAAAGCGGGGGGGGCCAATGAGCAGTTCTTC. This sequence encodes CASSQKAGGANEQFF.

The chain couples TRBV29-1 to TRBJ1-1; 8 bases match TRBD1. V lost 0 bases, J lost 1 base, and 4 bases stayed unmatched. The germline CDR1 and CDR2 sequences are SQVTM and ANQGSEA. The CDR3 is 15 amino acids. The chain's CDR3 is CSVEDRGRRNTEAFF. The CDR3 bases are TGCAGCGTTGAAGACAGGGGGCGACGGAACACTGAAGCTTTCTTT.

This clone has just one count. The chain links TRBV5-1 to TRBJ1-5, with TRBD1 identical over 8 bases. The V and J ends lost 0 bases and 5 bases, in that order; junction bases with no gene match: 7. Germline CDR1 and CDR2: SGHRS and YFSETQ. This CDR3 region has 16 residues. This CDR3 is CASSLALWGQDQPQHF. The CDR3 DNA is TGCGCCAGCAGCTTGGCTCTCTGGGGACAGGATCAGCCCCAGCATTTT. The full variable domain, its missing parts supplied by reference TRBV5-1 and TRBJ1-5, is KAGVTQTPRYLIKTRGQQVTLSCSPISGHRSVSWYQQTPGQGLQFLFEYFSETQRNKGNFPGRFSGRQFSNSRSEMNVSTLELGDSALYLCASSLALWGQDQPQHFGDGTRLSIL.

This chain uses TRBV27 with TRBJ1-2, with 10 bases fitting TRBD1. V lost 3 bases to trimming and J lost 2 bases; unmatched junction nucleotides: 3. The CDR3 is 15 residues long. Germline V CDR1 and CDR2: MNHEY, SMNVEV (reference sequence). CDR3 in amino acids: CASSFPGQGNYGYTF. DNA for the CDR3: TGTGCCAGCAGTTTTCCGGGACAGGGGAACTATGGCTACACCTTC.

The chain has TRBV11-2 and TRBJ1-4; D might be TRBD1 (5 bases). V lost 3 bases and J 8 bases, leaving 13 bases between the germline ends. Germline V lookup: CDR1 SGHAT, CDR2 FQNNGV. The CDR3 length is 14 residues. In DNA form, the CDR3 reads TGTGCCAGCAGCTTGGGGCAGGGTGGGGAAAAACTGTTTTTT. It specifies CASSLGQGGEKLFF.

The CDR3 bases are TGTGCCAGCAGCGACCGACAGAGCACCGGGGAGCTGTTTTTT. This codes for CASSDRQSTGELFF. The rearrangement uses TRBV7-8 and TRBJ2-2; D is perhaps TRBD1 (5 bases). The CDR3 covers 14 residues. V was cut by 5 bases and J by 4 bases, with 11 bases left in between. Per the germline V gene, CDR1 is SGHVS and CDR2 is FQNEAQ.

The rearrangement uses TRBV2 and TRBJ2-7; 12 nucleotides align to TRBD2. With V trimmed by 5 bases and J by 0 bases, 2 bases remained unmatched. The CDR3 spans 15 residues. The germline gives CDR1 SNHLY, CDR2 FYNNEI. DNA for the CDR3: TGTGCCAGCAGTTCGGGACTAGCGGGCTCCTACGAGCAGTACTTC. Its protein product is CASSSGLAGSYEQYF. The whole variable domain, filled in from reference TRBV2 and TRBJ2-7, reads EPEVTQTPSHQVTQMGQEVILRCVPISNHLYFYWYRQILGQKVEFLVSFYNNEISEKSEIFDDQFSVERPDGSNFTLKIRSTKLEDSAMYFCASSSGLAGSYEQYFGPGTRLTVT.

The J gene is TRBJ2-1, the V gene TRBV19; D might be TRBD1 (5 bases). CDR1 is LNHDA, CDR2 SQIVND, per germline (reference sequence). This CDR3 has 16 residues. V lost 9 bases to trimming and J lost 0 bases, with 18 bases between them. CDR3 residues: CARFGPNRSSYNEQFF. In nucleotides, the CDR3 is TGTGCCAGATTCGGCCCGAACAGGAGCTCCTACAATGAGCAGTTCTTC.

V and J are TRBV2 and TRBJ1-1; tentative D call: TRBD1 (5 bases). Germline CDR1 SNHLY, CDR2 FYNNEI. The CDR3 sequence is 15 residues long. With 5 bases removed from V and 0 bases from J, the gap between germline ends came to 13 bases. The CDR3 coding sequence is TGTGCCAGCAGTAAAGAGACAGCCATGAACACTGAAGCTTTCTTT. Protein: CASSKETAMNTEAFF.

The chain couples TRBV4-3 to TRBJ2-3; D gene unclear. Germline V gives CDR1 LGHNA, CDR2 YSLEER. The CDR3 is made up of 12 amino acids. Trimming took off 0 bases at V and 4 bases at J, with 2 bases between the two ends. Here the CDR3 reads CASSQEADTQYF. CDR3 nucleotide sequence: TGCGCCAGCAGCCAAGAGGCAGATACGCAGTATTTT.

The chain uses TRBV11-2 and TRBJ1-2; D is possibly TRBD1 (5 bases). Germline CDR1 SGHAT, CDR2 FQNNGV. The germline V and J ends were trimmed by 2 bases and 4 bases, with 8 bases remaining between them. The CDR3 has 13 residues. CDR3 sequence reads: CASSLQGSYGYTF. The CDR3 coding sequence is TGTGCCAGCAGCTTACAGGGCAGCTATGGCTACACCTTC.